The following is a T cell receptor beta chain sequence with its context. The sample comes from a study of blood T cell repertoires in COVID-19. As for the study in general: In each case, the material was cDNA or gDNA derived from T cells, B-cell-depleted T cells, or PBMCs.

This CDR3 spans 13 amino acids. J gave up 8 bases and V 3 bases, and 3 bases lay outside the gene matches. Per germline, CDR1 SGHDT and CDR2 YYEEEE. The authors' processing: Amplification from reference gene primers served as the basis for estimated nucleated cell counts. Only in-frame clones appear in the TCRdb table, and some are missing; sequencing was by immunoSEQ multiplex PCR. From that table come the V and J calls and clone size; the DNA was used to work out D and trimming. The sample has about 310,000 clones, around 85% seen once. The V and J genes are TRBV5-6 and TRBJ2-4; 9 bases match TRBD1. This receptor was identified in a woman under 40 who had been exposed to COVID-19. Sequencing was performed on PBMCs or T cells enriched from blood (not recorded which). The CDR3 loop reads CASSWTGEDIQYF. The CDR3 nucleotides read TGTGCCAGCAGCTGGACAGGGGAGGACATTCAGTACTTC.